Below are 6 T cell receptor beta chains sequenced from a single sample in a study of vaccination and CD4 T cells after COVID-19. The Oncomine TCR Beta short-read assay sequenced DNA from cultured CD4+ T cells. TCRdb re-analysed the PCR reads in MiXCR, keeping a single row per CDR3 protein. The data show roughly 7,900 distinct CDR3 sequences, about 21% seen once. Antigen specificity for these receptors is unknown. Documented treatment: approximately nine-day PBMC culture with coronavirus spike peptide pools or control peptides (ViraFEST assay). Input material: cultured CD4+ T cells from blood. Receptors were obtained from a human donor with COVID-19.

J is TRBJ2-1 and V is TRBV6-1; 7 bases agree with TRBD1. This CDR3 has 11 residues. J lost 7 bases, V lost 6 bases, and 0 bases had no gene match. Per germline, CDR1 MNHNS and CDR2 SASEGT. The CDR3 DNA reads as TGTGCCAGCAGACAGGGGAATGAGCAGTTCTTC. This codes for CASRQGNEQFF.

There are a few counts of this clonotype. The V and J genes are TRBV30 and TRBJ1-6; D gene ambiguous. This CDR3 comprises 15 residues. Deletions cut 4 bases from V and 0 bases from J, with 10 bases between. Germline V CDR1 and CDR2: GTSNPN, SVGIG (reference sequence). The CDR3 spells CAWKNSFSYNSPLHF. The DNA for the CDR3 is TGTGCCTGGAAGAACTCGTTCTCCTATAATTCACCCCTCCACTTT.

This clonotype came up a few times. V usage is TRBV20-1 and J usage is TRBJ2-7; D is possibly TRBD1 (6 bases). The CDR3 consists of 15 residues. Trimming removed 6 bases from V and 3 bases from J, with 21 bases in between. Germline CDR1 is DFQATT and CDR2 is SNEGSKA (reference sequence). In DNA form, the CDR3 reads TGCAGTGCCCACGTCGGGCAGGGGCACCTCTACGAGCAGTACTTC. Translated, it gives CSAHVGQGHLYEQYF.

J is TRBJ2-3 and V is TRBV20-1; 15 bases agree with TRBD2. The germline CDR1 and CDR2 sequences are DFQATT and SNEGSKA (reference sequence). J lost 0 bases, V lost 3 bases, and 4 bases had no gene match. The CDR3 is 17 amino acids. CDR3 residues: CSARGLAGGYSTDTQYF. The CDR3 nucleotides read TGCAGTGCTAGGGGACTAGCGGGGGGTTATAGCACAGATACGCAGTATTTT.

Of note for this clonotype: Compared with germline, one end of the junction differs, possibly owing to a read error. The rearrangement uses TRBV7-6 and TRBJ2-6; maybe TRBD1 (5 bases). This CDR3 has 19 amino acids. CDR1 SGHVS and CDR2 FNYEAQ come from the germline V gene. The CDR3: CASSLSGGREPSGANVLTF. The CDR3 bases are TGTGCTAGCAGCTTATCGGGTGGCAGGGAACCTTCTGGGGCCAACGTCCTGACTTTC.

This clonotype is categorized as medium-sized. The chain is built from TRBV6-1 and TRBJ1-2; a possible D gene is TRBD1 (6 bases). CDR1 and CDR2 from the germline V gene are MNHNS and SASEGT. The CDR3 consists of 13 residues. Trimming stripped 6 bases from V and 5 bases from J, with 13 bases between. The CDR3 loop is CASSGGTIYGYTF. The CDR3 coding sequence is TGTGCCAGCAGCGGCGGGACAATTTATGGCTACACCTTC.